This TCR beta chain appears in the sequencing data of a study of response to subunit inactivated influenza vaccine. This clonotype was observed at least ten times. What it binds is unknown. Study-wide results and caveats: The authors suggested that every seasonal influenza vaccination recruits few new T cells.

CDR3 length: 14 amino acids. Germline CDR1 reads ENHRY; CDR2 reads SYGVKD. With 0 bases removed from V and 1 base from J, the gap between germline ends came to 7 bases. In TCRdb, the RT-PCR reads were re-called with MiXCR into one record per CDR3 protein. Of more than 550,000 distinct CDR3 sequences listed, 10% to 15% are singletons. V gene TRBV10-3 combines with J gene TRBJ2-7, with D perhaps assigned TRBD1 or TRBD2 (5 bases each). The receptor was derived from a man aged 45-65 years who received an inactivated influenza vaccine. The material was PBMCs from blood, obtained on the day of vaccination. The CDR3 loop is CAISESRGSYEQYF. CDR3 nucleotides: TGTGCCATCAGTGAGTCGAGGGGTTCCTACGAGCAGTACTTC.